A selection of T cell receptor beta chains follows, all from one sample in a study of blood T cells in healthy people across ages. TCRdb analysed the 5' RACE reads with MiXCR anew, one entry per CDR3 protein. The sample yields fewer than 900,000 distinct CDR3 sequences, roughly 49% seen once. The sample comprised blood. These receptors originate from a woman between 55 and 75 years old in good health. Each CDR3 is given with its conserved first and last residue. A D gene is named only where the DNA matches it firmly. For some rows the clone size is stated as once, few or many, or as a class when expanded; others skip it.

>TRBD1|few|TRBV2|TRBJ2-3
CASMLAGQGGTDTQYF
TGTGCCAGCATGTTGGCGGGACAGGGGGGCACAGATACGCAGTATTTT
>NA|NA|TRBV6-1|TRBJ2-7
CASSEVGGTRYEQYF
TGTGCCAGCAGTGAAGTTGGCGGGACACGCTACGAGCAGTACTTC
>NA|NA|TRBV4-1|TRBJ2-7
CASSQDSGAGVTYEQYF
TGCGCCAGCAGCCAAGATTCGGGGGCGGGGGTCACCTACGAGCAGTACTTC
>NA|NA|TRBV24-1|TRBJ2-5
CATSDSAGHQETQYF
TGTGCCACCAGTGATTCGGCAGGCCATCAAGAGACCCAGTACTTC
>TRBD2|once|TRBV20-1|TRBJ2-3
CSARDRLAGVLDAQYF
TGCAGTGCTAGAGATCGGCTAGCGGGAGTGTTGGATGCGCAGTATTTT
>TRBD2|NA|TRBV6-6|TRBJ2-3
CASSSRQAGITDTQYF
TGTGCCAGCAGTTCCCGCCAAGCGGGAATCACAGATACGCAGTATTTT
>NA|NA|TRBV6-1|TRBJ1-2
CACPRESRQTNYGYTF
TGTGCCTGCCCCAGGGAGAGCAGACAGACTAACTATGGCTACACCTTC
>NA|NA|TRBV12-3/TRBV12-4|TRBJ2-3
CASTTEITDTQYF
TGTGCCAGCACGACGGAGATCACAGATACGCAGTATTTT
>TRBD2|NA|TRBV7-3|TRBJ2-5
CASSLTGGASWETQYF
TGTGCCAGCAGCTTAACCGGGGGGGCATCTTGGGAGACCCAGTACTTC
>NA|NA|TRBV2|TRBJ1-6
CASTARRDGLSPPHF
TGTGCCAGCACTGCGCGCCGGGACGGCCTCTCACCCCCCCACTTT
>NA|NA|TRBV20-1|TRBJ2-7
CSLVRTGYEQYF
TGCAGCCTCGTCAGGACGGGCTACGAGCAGTACTTC
>NA|few|TRBV28|TRBJ1-1
CASSSSPWGGNTEAFF
TGTGCCAGCAGTTCCAGTCCCTGGGGGGGGAACACTGAAGCTTTCTTT
>TRBD2|few|TRBV20-1|TRBJ2-3
CSARLAGAALSTDTQYF
TGCAGTGCGAGACTAGCGGGAGCTGCACTTAGCACAGATACGCAGTATTTT
>NA|few|TRBV5-1|TRBJ2-7
CASSSLAAGAYEQYF
TGCGCCAGCAGCTCCCTGGCCGCAGGAGCCTACGAGCAGTACTTC
>NA|NA|TRBV13|TRBJ1-1
CASSLKVNTEAFF
TGTGCCAGCAGCTTAAAGGTAAACACTGAAGCTTTCTTT
>TRBD2|NA|TRBV3-1|TRBJ2-1
CASSGGRGNNEQFF
TGTGCCAGCTCTGGCGGGAGAGGCAACAATGAGCAGTTCTTC
>NA|NA|TRBV28|TRBJ2-7
CASSPRDGNEQYF
TGTGCCAGCAGTCCCCGGGACGGCAACGAGCAGTACTTC
>NA|once|TRBV5-1|TRBJ2-4
CASSLISVGTGNIQYF
TGCGCCAGCAGCTTGATAAGTGTCGGAACAGGAAACATTCAGTACTTC
>NA|NA|TRBV14|TRBJ1-1
CASSQGFVTEAFF
TGTGCCAGCAGCCAAGGTTTCGTGACTGAAGCTTTCTTT
>NA|NA|TRBV7-8|TRBJ2-3
CASSPPGRRTDTQYF
TGTGCCAGCAGCCCGCCGGGACGGCGCACAGATACGCAGTATTTT
>NA|NA|TRBV7-2|TRBJ1-1
CASSLFYGAFF
TGTGCCAGCAGCTTGTTTTATGGAGCTTTCTTT
>TRBD2|many|TRBV2|TRBJ2-7
CATAGGRPYEQYF
TGTGCCACTGCCGGGGGGAGACCCTACGAGCAGTACTTC
>NA|NA|TRBV5-1|TRBJ2-3
CASSLEIRSTDTQYF
TGCGCCAGCAGCTTAGAGATCAGAAGCACAGATACGCAGTATTTT
>NA|NA|TRBV12-3/TRBV12-4|TRBJ2-2
CASSLGERGIFYSNTGELFF
TGTGCCAGCAGTTTAGGGGAGAGGGGGATCTTTTATTCGAACACCGGGGAGCTGTTTTTT
>TRBD2|few|TRBV6-6|TRBJ2-3
CASIFSGKSTDTQYF
TGTGCCAGCATTTTCAGCGGGAAAAGCACAGATACGCAGTATTTT
>TRBD2|NA|TRBV4-3|TRBJ2-3
CASSQGLGPNTQYF
TGCGCCAGCAGCCAGGGACTAGGCCCAAATACGCAGTATTTT
>NA|NA|TRBV29-1|TRBJ1-2
CSVVNRPYGYTF
TGCAGCGTTGTTAACAGACCCTATGGCTACACCTTC
>TRBD2|NA|TRBV5-8|TRBJ2-1
CASSLVSGLANEQFF
TGTGCCAGCAGCTTGGTTTCGGGACTAGCGAATGAGCAGTTCTTC
>TRBD1|many|TRBV29-1|TRBJ2-7
CSVRTGGNSYEQYF
TGCAGCGTGAGGACAGGGGGTAACTCCTACGAGCAGTACTTC
>TRBD1|few|TRBV10-3|TRBJ2-1
CAILRQGDNEQFF
TGTGCCATCCTCAGACAGGGAGACAATGAGCAGTTCTTC
>TRBD2|many|TRBV20-1|TRBJ2-3
CSAGLAADTQYF
TGCAGTGCTGGACTAGCAGCCGATACGCAGTATTTT
>NA|NA|TRBV6-5|TRBJ2-7
CASSCSKTGRNSEQYF
TGTGCCAGCAGTTGCTCGAAGACAGGGAGGAATAGCGAGCAGTACTTC
>NA|many|TRBV14|TRBJ1-2
CASSQVVNYGYTF
TGTGCCAGCAGCCAAGTAGTAAACTATGGCTACACCTTC
>NA|NA|TRBV7-2|TRBJ2-5
CASSYRTLQETQYF
TGTGCCAGCAGTTACAGGACTCTCCAAGAGACCCAGTACTTC
>NA|few|TRBV24-1|TRBJ2-3
CATSDAGTADTQYF
TGTGCCACCAGTGACGCCGGGACGGCAGATACGCAGTATTTT
>NA|NA|TRBV4-3|TRBJ2-1
CASSRFTAGTNNEQFF
TGCGCCAGCAGCCGATTTACTGCGGGGACAAACAATGAGCAGTTCTTC
>NA|NA|TRBV9|TRBJ2-5
CANSVGGGVSETQYF
TGTGCCAACAGCGTAGGTGGAGGGGTATCAGAGACCCAGTACTTC
>TRBD1|NA|TRBV12-3/TRBV12-4|TRBJ2-1
CASSPKDRDEQFF
TGTGCCAGCAGTCCGAAAGACAGGGACGAGCAGTTCTTC
>TRBD2|few|TRBV4-3|TRBJ2-7
CASSQAPGTSGSIYEQYF
TGCGCCAGCAGCCAAGCGCCCGGGACTAGCGGTTCAATCTACGAGCAGTACTTC
>NA|many|TRBV6-2/TRBV6-3|TRBJ2-1
CASIGPMQFF
TGTGCCAGCATAGGGCCGATGCAGTTCTTC
>NA|NA|TRBV7-9|TRBJ1-2
CASSLNVRAGALNGYTF
TGTGCCAGCAGCTTAAATGTTAGGGCAGGGGCACTCAATGGCTACACCTTC
>NA|NA|TRBV24-1|TRBJ2-1
CATSKLGGDEQFF
TGTGCCACCAGTAAACTGGGGGGCGATGAGCAGTTCTTC
>NA|once|TRBV28|TRBJ2-7
CASRGGSAGIIHEQYF
TGTGCCAGCAGAGGGGGGTCTGCGGGAATCATCCACGAGCAGTACTTC
>NA|few|TRBV7-2|TRBJ1-1
CASSLARVNTEAFF
TGTGCCAGCAGCTTAGCCAGGGTGAACACTGAAGCTTTCTTT
>NA|NA|TRBV7-2|TRBJ2-1
CASSLRGAVNEQFF
TGTGCCAGCAGCTTACGGGGGGCCGTCAATGAGCAGTTCTTC
>NA|NA|TRBV7-2|TRBJ1-4
CASSERNEKLFF
TGTGCCAGCAGCGAACGGAATGAAAAACTGTTTTTT
>NA|many|TRBV4-2|TRBJ1-2
CASSQEQGRGYTF
TGTGCCAGCAGCCAAGAACAGGGACGTGGCTACACCTTC
>NA|NA|TRBV27|TRBJ2-4
CATSNTLAKNVQYF
TGTGCCACCTCAAATACTCTAGCCAAAAACGTTCAGTACTTC
>NA|few|TRBV29-1|TRBJ2-5
CSVVIRITKETQYF
TGCAGCGTTGTTATCAGGATAACCAAAGAGACCCAGTACTTC
>NA|NA|TRBV2|TRBJ2-5
CASSEKQYQETQYF
TGTGCCAGCAGTGAAAAGCAGTACCAAGAGACCCAGTACTTC
>NA|few|TRBV10-2|TRBJ2-7
CASSETGVVYEQYF
TGCGCCAGCAGTGAAACGGGAGTGGTTTACGAGCAGTACTTC